Following are 21 T cell receptor beta chains from one sample sequenced in a study of regulatory T cells in long-lasting Graves disease. The time point is: persistent/refractory GD, antithyroid drugs over 5 years with positive TRAb. With RNA extracted from PBMCs as input, the TCR library was made. Through Arm-PCR of CDR3 regions and iRepertoire HTBI primers, TCR beta libraries were built. TCRdb passed the multiplex PCR reads through MiXCR, listing each CDR3 protein once. The sample contains around 460,000 distinct CDR3 sequences, about 20% of which appear only once. The sequences come from peripheral blood mononuclear cells (PBMCs), collected when the disease was refractory, from a patient treated with antithyroid drugs. These receptors all come from a female donor with Graves disease.

The chain employs TRBV20-1 and TRBJ1-1; D is ambiguous. V lost 5 bases to trimming and J lost 7 bases, with 14 bases between them. The CDR3 is made up of 12 amino acids. Germline V gives CDR1 DFQATT, CDR2 SNEGSKA (reference sequence). The CDR3 DNA reads TGCAGTGCTGCCCAAAGAGTGGGTGAAGCTTTCTTT. The encoded protein is CSAAQRVGEAFF.

There are many counts of this clonotype. The V gene is TRBV28, the J gene TRBJ1-5; the D gene is possibly TRBD1 (5 bases). This CDR3 is built from 13 residues. V gave up 4 bases and J gave up 6 bases, with 10 bases separating them. The V gene's germline CDR1 is MDHEN and CDR2 SYDVKM. This CDR3 reads CASSWGGGQPQHF. CDR3 sequence (DNA): TGTGCCAGCAGTTGGGGGGGAGGTCAGCCCCAGCATTTT.

This clonotype has a count of ten or more. The chain uses TRBV6-1 and TRBJ2-5; D possibly matches TRBD1 or TRBD2 (5 bases each). The length of the CDR3 is 14 residues. Germline V gene data show CDR1 as MNHNS and CDR2 as SASEGT. V was cut by 5 bases and J by 2 bases, with 12 bases left in between. CDR3 residues: CASSPGARQETQYF. CDR3 coding DNA: TGTGCCAGCAGTCCCGGGGCCAGGCAAGAGACCCAGTACTTC.

This clonotype was recorded a few times. The rearrangement uses TRBV5-6 and TRBJ2-3; no clear D gene. V lost 2 bases and J lost 4, with 5 bases in between. This CDR3 region has 12 residues. CDR1 is SGHDT and CDR2 is YYEEEE in the germline V gene. The CDR3 protein is CASSFASDTQYF. The CDR3 nucleotides read TGTGCCAGCAGCTTTGCCTCAGATACGCAGTATTTT.

The sample holds many counts of this clonotype. The chain combines TRBV28 with TRBJ1-6; TRBD1 is a possible D gene (5 bases). The CDR3 is 13 amino acids. The ends were cut back, 10 bases at V and 5 bases at J, with 12 bases in the middle. Per germline, CDR1 MDHEN and CDR2 SYDVKM. CDR3 amino acids: CAINQGNNSPLHF. The CDR3 DNA reads TGTGCCATCAACCAGGGAAATAATTCACCCCTCCACTTT.

This rearrangement joins TRBV12-5 to TRBJ2-5; D uncertain. The V and J ends lost 1 base and 1 base respectively, with 7 bases between them. The germline V gene has CDR1 LGHNT and CDR2 FRNRAP. The CDR3 has 14 amino acids. The CDR3 nucleotides read TGTGCTAGTGGTTTGGAAGTATTCCAAGAGACCCAGTACTTC. Amino acids: CASGLEVFQETQYF. Full variable domain (outside the CDR3, taken from reference TRBV12-5 and TRBJ2-5): DARVTQTPRHKVTEMGQEVTMRCQPILGHNTVFWYRQTMMQGLELLAYFRNRAPLDDSGMPKDRFSAEMPDATLATLKIQPSEPRDSAVYFCASGLEVFQETQYFGPGTRLLVL.

The gene calls are TRBV29-1 and TRBJ2-2; D is perhaps TRBD2 (6 bases). Trimming left V 7 bases short and J 0 bases short, with 6 bases between. The CDR3 contains 12 residues. Per the germline V gene, CDR1 is SQVTM and CDR2 is ANQGSEA. CDR3 sequence reads: CSGGANTGELFF. CDR3 nucleotide sequence: TGCAGCGGGGGGGCGAACACCGGGGAGCTGTTTTTT.

There are a few counts of this clonotype. This chain joins TRBV3-1 and TRBJ2-7; D gene unclear. The length of the CDR3 is 12 residues. Looked up from germline, CDR1 is LGHDT and CDR2 is YNNKEL (reference sequence). V lost 1 base and J 2 bases, leaving 3 bases between the germline ends. In DNA form, the CDR3 reads TGTGCCAGCAGCCAAGTTCCCTACGAGCAGTACTTC. Its translation is CASSQVPYEQYF.

The V call is TRBV6-1, the J call TRBJ1-3; the D gene is possibly TRBD1 (6 bases). Germline values: CDR1 MNHNS, CDR2 SASEGT. V lost 6 bases and J 1 base, leaving 7 bases between the germline ends. This CDR3 region has 13 residues. The CDR3, as DNA: TGTGCCAGCAGCGGACAGTCTGGAAACACCATATATTTT. It is translated as CASSGQSGNTIYF.

There are a few counts of this clonotype. V is TRBV28 and J is TRBJ2-7; 9 nucleotides align to TRBD1. J lost 4 bases, V lost 8 bases, and 9 bases had no gene match. Germline CDR1 MDHEN, CDR2 SYDVKM. The CDR3 sequence is 14 residues long. The CDR3 loop reads CASGSQGATYEQYF. The CDR3, as DNA: TGTGCCAGCGGGTCACAGGGGGCAACTTACGAGCAGTACTTC.

Ten or more counts support this clonotype. This chain joins TRBV28 and TRBJ1-1; D gene unclear. Germline V gives CDR1 MDHEN, CDR2 SYDVKM. V was clipped by 3 bases and J by 8 bases, with 13 bases between them. This CDR3 comprises 13 residues. The CDR3 loop reads CASSLEMRVEAFF. The DNA of the CDR3 is TGTGCCAGCAGTTTGGAGATGAGGGTAGAAGCTTTCTTT.

This clonotype was detected ten times or more. This chain joins TRBV28 and TRBJ1-4; D is unresolved. The V end lost 6 bases, the J end lost 0 bases, and 8 bases lay between the germline ends. The CDR3 has 14 residues. From germline, CDR1 is MDHEN and CDR2 SYDVKM. The CDR3 reads CASSLSPTNEKLFF. The CDR3 bases are TGTGCCAGCAGCCTCTCTCCAACTAATGAAAAACTGTTTTTT.

This clonotype has a handful of counts. The rearrangement links TRBV19 to TRBJ2-7; unclear D gene. V was pared by 4 bases and J by 1 base, with 8 bases between. There are 13 residues in the CDR3. In germline, CDR1 is LNHDA, CDR2 SQIVND (reference sequence). DNA for the CDR3: TGTGCCAGTAGTAGGCGCGATTCCTACGAGCAGTACTTC. This encodes CASSRRDSYEQYF.

This clonotype has ten or more counts. The V call is TRBV5-5, the J call TRBJ2-6; D is unresolved. Germline lookup yields CDR1 SGHKS and CDR2 YYEKEE (reference sequence). The CDR3 is 15 amino acids. V was trimmed by 6 bases and J by 1 base, leaving 11 bases between them. The CDR3 loop reads CASILTASGANVLTF. The CDR3 DNA reads TGTGCCAGCATTTTAACGGCATCTGGGGCCAACGTCCTGACTTTC.

Only a few counts were recorded for this clonotype. The chain uses TRBV20-1 and TRBJ1-5; maybe TRBD1 (5 bases). Trimming shortened V by 5 bases and J by 0 bases, and 8 bases separated the two germline ends. The CDR3 spans 13 residues. The germline V gene encodes CDR1 DFQATT and CDR2 SNEGSKA (reference sequence). CDR3 sequence reads: CSAAGHSNQPQHF. The CDR3 region has the DNA TGCAGTGCTGCGGGGCATAGCAATCAGCCCCAGCATTTT.

The V gene is TRBV12-3 or TRBV12-4, the J gene TRBJ1-4; 8 nucleotides line up with TRBD1. The CDR3 runs to 14 residues. The V and J ends lost 2 bases and 6 bases, in that order; junction bases with no gene match: 2. DNA for the CDR3: TGTGCCAGCAGTTTACAGGGGGCCCATGAAAAACTGTTTTTT. Translation: CASSLQGAHEKLFF.

J is TRBJ2-7 and V is TRBV5-6; D is unresolved. The V and J ends lost 1 base and 5 bases respectively, with 4 bases between them. The CDR3 has 11 residues. The germline CDR1 and CDR2 sequences are SGHDT and YYEEEE. This CDR3 reads CASSLKNEQYF. In DNA, the CDR3 is TGTGCCAGCAGCTTGAAGAACGAGCAGTACTTC.

Many counts were recorded for this clonotype. This chain connects TRBV7-2 to TRBJ2-7, with D perhaps matching TRBD2 (6 bases). V was trimmed by 2 bases and J by 5 bases, leaving 13 bases between them. This CDR3 has 14 residues. Germline V gene lookup returns CDR1 SGHTA and CDR2 FQGNSA. CDR3: CASSLSGGRDEQYF. CDR3 coding DNA: TGTGCCAGCAGCTTATCCGGGGGAAGGGACGAGCAGTACTTC.

In its sample, this clonotype was seen many times. This chain connects TRBV6-1 to TRBJ1-1; 7 bases are a match to TRBD1. The CDR3 has 15 amino acids. Trimming at V came to 7 bases and at J to 2 bases, leaving 10 bases not matched to a gene. In germline, CDR1 is MNHNS, CDR2 SASEGT. CDR3 bases: TGTGCCAGCAACATTCCGGGACAGTCTAACACTGAAGCTTTCTTT. Its protein product is CASNIPGQSNTEAFF.

This clonotype occurred a few times. V usage is TRBV30 and J usage is TRBJ2-7; D call uncertain. The CDR3 has 12 residues. CDR1 and CDR2 from the germline V gene are GTSNPN and SVGIG (reference sequence). V shed 0 bases and J shed 6 bases, with 9 bases lying between them. The CDR3, as DNA: TGTGCCTGGAGTGTAGTATGGGGCGAGCAGTACTTC. Translation: CAWSVVWGEQYF.

V and J are TRBV12-3 or TRBV12-4 and TRBJ2-2; unclear D gene. The CDR3 is 12 residues long. V lost 4 bases and J 6 bases, leaving 6 bases between the germline ends. The CDR3 reads CASSSAAGELFF. The DNA for the CDR3 is TGTGCCAGCAGTTCGGCGGCCGGGGAGCTGTTTTTT.